This T cell receptor (beta chain) was recovered during a study of blood T cell repertoires in COVID-19. Overall study: The analysed material was cDNA or gDNA that came from T cells, B-cell-depleted T cells, or PBMCs.

Residents of over 20 US areas, aged roughly 18 to 95 years, made up the participants. Categorization into cohorts depended on clinical history that participants reported. This CDR3 spans 18 amino acids. Germline V gene sequence: CDR1 SGDLS, CDR2 YYNGEE. The ends were cut back, 0 bases at V and 0 bases at J, with 16 bases in the middle. Measured with immunoSEQ multiplex PCR; TCRdb has only the in-frame clones, and not every one. The data contain around 250,000 clones, approximately 84% of them seen just once; the ten biggest clones take up more than 3%. The specimen sequenced was PBMCs or T cells enriched from blood (not recorded which). This sequence was found in a man aged 45-60 years who had recovered from COVID-19. The rearrangement links TRBV9 to TRBJ2-1, with D tentatively TRBD2 (6 bases). CDR3 DNA sequence: TGTGCCAGCAGCGTAGCCCTAGGTCCCGGGAGCTCCTACAATGAGCAGTTCTTC. Its translation: CASSVALGPGSSYNEQFF.